The clone carrying this T cell receptor (beta chain) appeared a few times. A much more abundant neighbour one base away suggests this may be a read error. V lost 0 bases and J lost 3, with 9 bases in between. The CDR3 sequence is 13 residues long. The V gene's germline CDR1 is DFQATT and CDR2 SNEGSKA (reference sequence). The data originate from a study of blood T cells in healthy people across ages. A second PCR, run for about 7 to 11 cycles, used a sample-barcoded 5' primer plus a J-beta primer mix. TCRdb analysed the 5' RACE reads with MiXCR anew, one entry per CDR3 protein. The repertoire holds just over 800,000 distinct CDR3 sequences, with around 62% as singletons.

The chain couples TRBV20-1 to TRBJ2-7, with D perhaps TRBD1 (6 bases). The TCR comes from a man aged 25-40 years in good health. The specimen was blood. The CDR3 spells CSAREGASYEQYF. The CDR3 region has the DNA TGCAGTGCTAGAGAGGGGGCGAGCTACGAGCAGTACTTC.